The T cell receptor beta chain described here comes from a study of T cell responses to AZD1222 COVID-19 vaccine. The V and J ends lost 1 base and 8 bases, in that order; junction bases with no gene match: 12. Germline V CDR1 and CDR2: LGHDT, YNNKEL (reference sequence). This CDR3 is built from 17 residues. Study-level points and caveats: Among the donors, most were white British and more were female, and clonal diversity was possibly underestimated. When two AZD1222 doses had been given, Spike-specific TCR breadth and depth rose. Reports say nearly half of spike-specific TCRs go after unmutated variant regions.

A word on this clone: Its antigen is not known.

Only in-frame clones appear in the TCRdb table, and some are missing; sequencing was by immunoSEQ multiplex PCR. The data hold about 81,000 clones, with around 93% observed a single time. The J gene is TRBJ2-2, the V gene TRBV3-1 (or the pseudogene TRBV3-2), with 8 bases matching TRBD1. The receptor comes from an adult who received the AZD1222 COVID-19 vaccine. The material was peripheral blood, obtained 28 days after the second AZD1222 dose. The CDR3 sequence is CASSQAGQGARSGELFF. The CDR3 DNA reads TGTGCCAGCAGCCAAGCGGGGCAGGGGGCGCGTTCTGGGGAGCTGTTTTTT.